This T cell receptor beta chain stems from a study of blood T cell repertoires in COVID-19. Study at large: COVID-19 samples, acute and convalescent, were from the United States, Italy and Spain. PBMCs, B-cell-depleted T cells, or T cells were the source of the cDNA or gDNA that made up the material.

Original processing notes: Amplification from reference gene primers served as the basis for estimated nucleated cell counts. Sequenced by immunoSEQ multiplex PCR; TCRdb stores in-frame clones only, minus some. V and J calls and clone size are given by that table; D and trimming were obtained from the DNA. Among about 240,000 clones, roughly 88% were seen once, and the ten largest hold about 12%. Material for sequencing was peripheral blood. The source of this sequence is a man aged 80 or over with acute or convalescent COVID-19.

The chain's CDR3 is CASSPGQGVYQPQHF. CDR3 nucleotides: TGTGCCAGCAGCCCAGGACAGGGGGTTTATCAGCCCCAGCATTTT. The chain is built from TRBV9 and TRBJ1-5, with 10 bases that match TRBD1. The CDR3 sequence is 15 residues long. CDR1 and CDR2 (germline): SGDLS, YYNGEE. J gave up 5 bases and V 4 bases, and 6 bases lay outside the gene matches.